This is a list of T cell receptor beta chains from one sample in a study of T cells of healthy individuals. Each CDR3 protein gets one entry after TCRdb re-called the 5' RACE reads with MiXCR. The table lists around 80,000 distinct CDR3 sequences, about 5.5% of them singletons, with 7% to 9% in the top ten. The origin of the receptors is a female donor in good health. Each CDR3 is given with its conserved first and last residue. The D gene is left open where the match is weak. Clone size appears in some rows only: once, few, many, or a class for an expanded clone.

CDR3 | DNA | J | D | V | size
CASSYSGQGTQYF | TGTGCCAGCAGTTACTCGGGACAGGGGACGCAGTATTTT | TRBJ2-3 | TRBD1 | TRBV6-5 | many
CASSPGTSGSKHEQFF | TGTGCCAGCTCACCCGGGACTAGCGGGAGTAAGCATGAGCAGTTCTTC | TRBJ2-1 | TRBD2 | TRBV18 | many
CATSDRTSGRNEQFF | TGTGCCACCAGTGATCGGACTAGCGGGAGAAATGAGCAGTTCTTC | TRBJ2-1 | TRBD2 | TRBV24-1 | many
CASSPRLRHWNTEAFF | TGTGCCAGCAGCCCAAGACTCAGACACTGGAACACTGAAGCTTTCTTT | TRBJ1-1 | - | TRBV5-8 | many
CASSPSGEVSQFSEQFF | TGTGCCAGCAGCCCTAGTGGGGAGGTATCACAATTCAGTGAGCAGTTCTTC | TRBJ2-1 | - | TRBV7-3 | many
CASTLGANTEAFF | TGTGCCAGCACCTTAGGGGCAAACACTGAAGCTTTCTTT | TRBJ1-1 | - | TRBV7-9 | many
CSVPKDALTEAFF | TGCAGCGTGCCGAAGGATGCCCTCACTGAAGCTTTCTTT | TRBJ1-1 | - | TRBV29-1 | few
CASSQETLTGEAFF | TGTGCCAGCAGCCAAGAGACCCTGACGGGTGAAGCTTTCTTT | TRBJ1-1 | - | TRBV3-1 | -
CASSHADRGHLYTQYF | TGTGCCAGCAGCCACGCCGACAGGGGCCACTTGTATACGCAGTATTTT | TRBJ2-3 | TRBD1 | TRBV5-6 | many
CAISDGQENTEAFF | TGTGCCATCAGTGATGGGCAGGAGAACACTGAAGCTTTCTTT | TRBJ1-1 | - | TRBV10-3 | many
CASSPVRRGPWNIQYF | TGTGCCAGCAGTCCGGTTAGGAGGGGGCCTTGGAACATTCAGTACTTC | TRBJ2-4 | - | TRBV27 | many
CASSLGNSDTQYF | TGTGCCAGCAGTCTGGGAAACTCAGATACGCAGTATTTT | TRBJ2-3 | - | TRBV27 | many
CASSQNGQANTEAFF | TGTGCCAGCAGTCAAAACGGACAGGCGAACACTGAAGCTTTCTTT | TRBJ1-1 | TRBD1 | TRBV7-3 | many
CASSMRETQYF | TGTGCCAGCAGCATGAGGGAGACCCAGTACTTC | TRBJ2-5 | - | TRBV5-6 | few
CASSPWRSSYNSPLHF | TGTGCCAGCAGTCCCTGGAGGAGCTCCTATAATTCACCCCTCCACTTT | TRBJ1-6 | - | TRBV12-3/TRBV12-4 | many
CASSQGGLGNTIYF | TGTGCCAGCAGCCAAGGGGGACTTGGAAACACCATATATTTT | TRBJ1-3 | - | TRBV14 | many
CASSRRTGSINTGELFF | TGTGCCAGCAGCAGACGGACAGGGTCGATTAACACCGGGGAGCTGTTTTTT | TRBJ2-2 | TRBD1 | TRBV7-6 | many
CASSVYQGADTQYF | TGTGCCAGCAGCGTATATCAGGGGGCAGATACGCAGTATTTT | TRBJ2-3 | TRBD1 | TRBV9 | many
CASSPGQGSNGTYEQYF | TGTGCCAGCTCACCCGGACAGGGGTCAAATGGGACCTACGAGCAGTACTTC | TRBJ2-7 | TRBD1 | TRBV18 | -
CASSPTDRAAEAFF | TGTGCCAGCAGCCCAACCGACAGGGCGGCTGAAGCTTTCTTT | TRBJ1-1 | TRBD1 | TRBV9 | -
CSARVVRDGNQPQHF | TGCAGTGCTAGGGTTGTTAGGGACGGCAATCAGCCCCAGCATTTT | TRBJ1-5 | - | TRBV20-1 | large
CASRQGLVGNQPQHF | TGTGCCAGCAGACAGGGCCTTGTTGGCAATCAGCCCCAGCATTTT | TRBJ1-5 | - | TRBV9 | -
CASSLGVHQYF | TGTGCCAGCAGTTTGGGGGTCCACCAGTATTTT | TRBJ2-3 | - | TRBV12-3/TRBV12-4 | -
CASSLQGSGANVLTF | TGTGCCAGCAGCCTACAGGGCTCTGGGGCCAACGTCCTGACTTTC | TRBJ2-6 | - | TRBV6-5 | many
CASSSQLAGVSEQFF | TGTGCCAGCAGCTCTCAACTAGCGGGAGTGTCTGAGCAGTTCTTC | TRBJ2-1 | TRBD2 | TRBV7-2 | -
CASSHSGYSNEQFF | TGCGCCAGCAGCCATTCCGGATACTCCAATGAGCAGTTCTTC | TRBJ2-1 | - | TRBV4-3 | many
CASSRGSVRDKNTEAFF | TGCGCCAGCAGTCGTGGGTCCGTCCGCGACAAGAACACTGAAGCTTTCTTT | TRBJ1-1 | - | TRBV5-1 | many
CASSQDIEWGRSYGYTF | TGTGCCAGCAGCCAAGATATCGAGTGGGGCAGGTCATATGGCTACACCTTC | TRBJ1-2 | - | TRBV3-1 | many
CATSDSTVPREDTQYF | TGTGCCACCAGTGATTCGACAGTTCCCCGGGAAGATACGCAGTATTTT | TRBJ2-3 | - | TRBV24-1 | many
CASSFSPGSPLHF | TGTGCCAGCAGCTTTTCCCCCGGGTCACCCCTCCACTTT | TRBJ1-6 | - | TRBV5-6 | few
CATSDLLAGGPDTQYF | TGTGCCACCAGTGATTTGTTAGCGGGAGGCCCAGATACGCAGTATTTT | TRBJ2-3 | TRBD2 | TRBV24-1 | few
CASSNTQNQPQHF | TGTGCCAGCAGTAACACCCAAAATCAGCCCCAGCATTTT | TRBJ1-5 | - | TRBV3-1 | many
CASSWGGAGYNEQFF | TGTGCCAGCAGCTGGGGGGGAGCGGGATACAATGAGCAGTTCTTC | TRBJ2-1 | TRBD2 | TRBV7-2 | many
CASSSQGKVRTEAFF | TGTGCCAGCAGCTCGCAGGGGAAGGTCAGGACTGAAGCTTTCTTT | TRBJ1-1 | - | TRBV7-2 | -
CASSFLGGTYNEQFF | TGTGCCAGCAGTTTTCTAGGTGGCACCTACAATGAGCAGTTCTTC | TRBJ2-1 | - | TRBV6-2/TRBV6-3 | many
CASSESSGSTDTQYF | TGTGCCAGCAGTGAGTCTAGCGGGAGCACAGATACGCAGTATTTT | TRBJ2-3 | TRBD2 | TRBV6-4 | few
CASNRLGSGQEQYF | TGTGCCAGCAACAGGCTAGGGTCCGGGCAGGAGCAGTACTTC | TRBJ2-7 | - | TRBV6-5 | many
CASSSGAGATLPNNEQFF | TGTGCCAGCAGTTCGGGCGCCGGGGCTACCCTTCCTAACAATGAGCAGTTCTTC | TRBJ2-1 | - | TRBV6-2/TRBV6-3 | -
CASSGRTAESNQPQHF | TGTGCCAGCAGCGGGCGGACAGCCGAAAGCAATCAGCCCCAGCATTTT | TRBJ1-5 | - | TRBV2 | few
CSVEDVQITRFLYNEQFF | TGCAGCGTTGAAGATGTACAGATTACTCGTTTCCTCTACAATGAGCAGTTCTTC | TRBJ2-1 | - | TRBV29-1 | many